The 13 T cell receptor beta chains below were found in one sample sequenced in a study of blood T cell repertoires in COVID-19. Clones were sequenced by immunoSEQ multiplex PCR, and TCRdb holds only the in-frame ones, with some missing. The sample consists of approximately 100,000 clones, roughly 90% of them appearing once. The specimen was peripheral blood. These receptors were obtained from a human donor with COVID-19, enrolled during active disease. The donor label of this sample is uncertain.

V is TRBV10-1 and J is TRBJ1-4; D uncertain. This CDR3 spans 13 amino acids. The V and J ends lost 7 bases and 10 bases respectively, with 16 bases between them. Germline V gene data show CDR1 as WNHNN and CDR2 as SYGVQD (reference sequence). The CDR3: CASNHFASGKLFF. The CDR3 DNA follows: TGCGCCAGCAACCACTTCGCTTCAGGAAAACTGTTTTTT.

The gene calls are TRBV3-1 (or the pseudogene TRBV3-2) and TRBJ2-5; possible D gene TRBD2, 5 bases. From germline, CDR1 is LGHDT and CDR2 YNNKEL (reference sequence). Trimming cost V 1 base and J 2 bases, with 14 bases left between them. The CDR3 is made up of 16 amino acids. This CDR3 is CASSQGPEGGQETQYF. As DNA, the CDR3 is TGTGCCAGCAGCCAAGGTCCTGAGGGCGGACAAGAGACCCAGTACTTC.

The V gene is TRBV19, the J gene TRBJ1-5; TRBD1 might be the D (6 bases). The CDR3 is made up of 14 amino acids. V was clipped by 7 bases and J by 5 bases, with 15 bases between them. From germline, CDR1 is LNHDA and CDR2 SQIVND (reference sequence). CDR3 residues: CASTGHWADQPQHF. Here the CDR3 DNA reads TGTGCCAGTACGGGACACTGGGCGGATCAGCCCCAGCATTTT.

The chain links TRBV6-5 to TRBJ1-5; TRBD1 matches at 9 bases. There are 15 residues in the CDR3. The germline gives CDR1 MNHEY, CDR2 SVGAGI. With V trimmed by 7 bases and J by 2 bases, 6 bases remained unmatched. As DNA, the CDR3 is TGTGCCAGCATTCCGGGACAGGGCGGCAATCAGCCCCAGCATTTT. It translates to CASIPGQGGNQPQHF.

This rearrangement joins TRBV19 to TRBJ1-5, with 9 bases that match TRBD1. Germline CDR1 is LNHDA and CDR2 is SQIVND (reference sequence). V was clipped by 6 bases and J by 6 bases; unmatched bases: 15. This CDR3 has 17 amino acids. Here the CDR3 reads CASSPGTGLIPSQPQHF. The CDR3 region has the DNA TGTGCCAGTAGCCCCGGGACAGGGCTGATTCCAAGTCAGCCCCAGCATTTT.

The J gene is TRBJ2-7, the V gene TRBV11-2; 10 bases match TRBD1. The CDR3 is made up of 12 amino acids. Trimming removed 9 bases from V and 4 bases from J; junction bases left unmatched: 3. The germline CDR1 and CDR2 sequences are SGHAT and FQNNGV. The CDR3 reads CASGTGAYEQYF. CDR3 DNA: TGTGCCAGTGGGACAGGGGCGTACGAGCAGTACTTC.

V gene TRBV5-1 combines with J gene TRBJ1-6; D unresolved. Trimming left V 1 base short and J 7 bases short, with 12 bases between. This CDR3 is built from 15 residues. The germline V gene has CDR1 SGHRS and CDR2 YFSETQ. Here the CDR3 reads CASSLTGDSNSPLHF. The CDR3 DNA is TGCGCCAGCAGCTTGACCGGGGATTCAAATTCACCCCTCCACTTT.

The CDR3 spells CASSLGLAGGQYEQYF. DNA of the CDR3: TGTGCCAGCAGCTTGGGGCTAGCGGGAGGGCAATACGAGCAGTACTTC. The gene calls are TRBV5-4 and TRBJ2-7; 12 positions agree with TRBD2. Germline V gene data show CDR1 as SGHNT and CDR2 as YYREEE (reference sequence). The CDR3 has 16 amino acids. V lost 0 bases to trimming and J lost 4 bases; unmatched junction nucleotides: 5.

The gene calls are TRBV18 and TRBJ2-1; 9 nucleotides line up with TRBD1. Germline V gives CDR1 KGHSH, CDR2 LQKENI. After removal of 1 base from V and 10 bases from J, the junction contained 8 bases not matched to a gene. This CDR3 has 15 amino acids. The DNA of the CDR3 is TGTGCCAGCTCACCACAGGGGACAGGGAGGTCCGAGCAGTTCTTC. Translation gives CASSPQGTGRSEQFF.

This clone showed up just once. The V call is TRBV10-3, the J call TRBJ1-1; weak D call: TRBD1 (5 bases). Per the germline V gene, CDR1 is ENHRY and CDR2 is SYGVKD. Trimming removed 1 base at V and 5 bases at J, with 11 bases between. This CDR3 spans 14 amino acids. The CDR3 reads CAISELTELTEAFF. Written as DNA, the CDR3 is TGTGCCATCAGTGAGTTGACAGAGCTGACTGAAGCTTTCTTT.

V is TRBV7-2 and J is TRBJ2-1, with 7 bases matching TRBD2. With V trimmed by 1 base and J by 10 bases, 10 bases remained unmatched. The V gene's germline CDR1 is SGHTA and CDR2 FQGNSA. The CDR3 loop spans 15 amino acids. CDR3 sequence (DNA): TGTGCCAGCAGCTTAGTGGCGGGAGCTACCGGGGAGCAGTTCTTC. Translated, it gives CASSLVAGATGEQFF.

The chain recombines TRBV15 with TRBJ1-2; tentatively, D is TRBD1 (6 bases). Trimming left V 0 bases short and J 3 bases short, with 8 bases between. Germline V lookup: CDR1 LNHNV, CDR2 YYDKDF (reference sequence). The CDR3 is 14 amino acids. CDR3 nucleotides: TGTGCCACCAGCAGAGACAGGGGCGACTATGGCTACACCTTC. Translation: CATSRDRGDYGYTF.

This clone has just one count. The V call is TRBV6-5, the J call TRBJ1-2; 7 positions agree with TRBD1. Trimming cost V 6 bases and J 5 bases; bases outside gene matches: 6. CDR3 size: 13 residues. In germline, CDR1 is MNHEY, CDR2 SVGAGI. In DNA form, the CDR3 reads TGTGCCAGCAGGGTCGACAGGGAGTATGGCTACACCTTC. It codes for CASRVDREYGYTF.